A selection of T cell receptor beta chains follows, all from one sample in a study of T cell responses to AZD1222 COVID-19 vaccine. Clones were read by immunoSEQ multiplex PCR, and TCRdb kept only the in-frame ones, dropping some. The table lists some 150,000 clones, around nine tenths of them singletons, with 1.5% to 2% in the top ten. The sample here was peripheral blood, taken on day 0 of AZD1222 vaccination. These receptors came from an adult in good health. Each CDR3 is given with its conserved first and last residue. D genes are given only for firm matches. Size tells how often a clone was seen (once, few, many) or the class of an expanded clone, and some rows leave it out.

cdr3_nt cdr3_aa j_call d_call v_call clone_size
TGTGCCAGCACAGCGGGAGGTTCCAATGAGCAGTTCTTC CASTAGGSNEQFF TRBJ2-1 TRBD2 TRBV27 -
TGTGCCAGCAGTTACAAGGCGGGAGGGCCTGGTGAGCAGTACTTC CASSYKAGGPGEQYF TRBJ2-7 TRBD2 TRBV6-5 once
TGTGCCAGCAGCTTACGTCGAACCACGGGGACCTCTGGAAACACCATATATTTT CASSLRRTTGTSGNTIYF TRBJ1-3 - TRBV11-2 -
TGTGCCAGCAGCCCGCTGACAGGCTGGGGCACTGAAGCTTTCTTT CASSPLTGWGTEAFF TRBJ1-1 - TRBV3-1/TRBV3-2 -
TGTGCCAGCAGCTTAGTGGGACAGCATTATAGCAATCAGCCCCAGCATTTT CASSLVGQHYSNQPQHF TRBJ1-5 TRBD1 TRBV7-7 -
TGTGCCAGCAGCCAAACCCGGGCGACAGGGCCAGAGGAAGAGACCCAGTACTTC CASSQTRATGPEEETQYF TRBJ2-5 TRBD1 TRBV3-1/TRBV3-2 -
TGCGCCAGCAGTCGTCGCAGTACCTACGAGCAGTACTTC CASSRRSTYEQYF TRBJ2-7 - TRBV23-1 -
TGTGCCAGCAGTTATCGGGAGGCCTACAATGAGCAGTTCTTC CASSYREAYNEQFF TRBJ2-1 TRBD2 TRBV6-2/TRBV6-3 many
TGCGCCAGCAGCCAAGATAGTGGGGGCGGATTTGGCGGGGAGCTGTTTTTT CASSQDSGGGFGGELFF TRBJ2-2 - TRBV4-3 -
TGTGCCAGCAGCCGAGGACTAAACACCGGGGAGCTGTTTTTT CASSRGLNTGELFF TRBJ2-2 - TRBV7-7 -
TGCGCCAGCAGCCAAATACCGGGACTGGATAATTCACCCCTCCACTTT CASSQIPGLDNSPLHF TRBJ1-6 - TRBV4-1 -
TGTGCCAGCAGACCTAGCGGGAGGGCCAATGAGCAGTTCTTC CASRPSGRANEQFF TRBJ2-1 TRBD2 TRBV27 -
TGTGCCAGCAGTGCGGGACAGGGGAGTACCGGGGAGCTGTTTTTT CASSAGQGSTGELFF TRBJ2-2 TRBD1 TRBV2 -
TGTGCCAGCAGTTTCGCCGGGCCGAACACCGGGGAGCTGTTTTTT CASSFAGPNTGELFF TRBJ2-2 - TRBV6-5 -
TGTGCCAGCAGTTTCGTTAAATGGCAGGGGGATCAGCCCCAGCATTTT CASSFVKWQGDQPQHF TRBJ1-5 TRBD1 TRBV28 -
TGTGCCAGTAGTATGAGGGGCACTAGAATTGCCGGGGAGCTGTTTTTT CASSMRGTRIAGELFF TRBJ2-2 - TRBV19 -
TGTGCCAGCAGCTTTGACAGGAACACTGAAGCTTTCTTT CASSFDRNTEAFF TRBJ1-1 - TRBV5-4 -
TGCGCCAGCAGCCAAGGTAGCAGTAACCAAGAGACCCAGTACTTC CASSQGSSNQETQYF TRBJ2-5 - TRBV4-3 once
TGCAGTGCATTCTCATCTAAGCTCCACTTT CSAFSSKLHF TRBJ1-6 - TRBV20-1 once
TGTGCCAGCAGCTACCCAGGGAGGGGACACGGGTATGGCTACACCTTC CASSYPGRGHGYGYTF TRBJ1-2 - TRBV6-5 -
TGTGCCAGTAGTATAGATTGGGGGCGCGTTATTAATAGTGAGCAGTTCTTC CASSIDWGRVINSEQFF TRBJ2-1 - TRBV19 once
TGTGCCAGCAGTTACGGTTCAGGCGGCCTGCAAGCTTTCTTT CASSYGSGGLQAFF TRBJ1-1 - TRBV6-5 -
TGTGCCAGCAGTCATTCCTACTACACAGATACGCAGTATTTT CASSHSYYTDTQYF TRBJ2-3 - TRBV14 -